This T cell receptor (beta chain) was identified in a study of siplizumab effects on memory and regulatory T cells. Study results and caveats: Naive T cells were seemingly more diverse than memory cells, and major contributions to the alloresponse seemed to be made by them. Poor capture below about 10^-5 frequency left most alloreactive clones unmapped to unstimulated subsets. Confirmation was lacking for the suppressive function of proliferating Tregs derived from siplizumab cultures.

Sequencing used immunoSEQ multiplex PCR; TCRdb keeps in-frame clones, though not all of them. This table has about 69,000 clones, over 70% appearing once. To note about this clone: Its specificity is not known.

Sequencing used Tregs sorted from blood. The origin of this receptor is a human donor in good health.

The CDR3 is CASSQDRGRESFF. The CDR3, as DNA: TGTGCCAGCAGCCAAGATCGGGGGCGGGAGTCGTTCTTC. This chain connects TRBV14 to TRBJ2-1, with D possibly being TRBD2 (7 bases). The V end was cut by 0 bases, the J end by 15 bases, with 15 bases between. Germline V gene data show CDR1 as SGHDN and CDR2 as FVKESK. The CDR3 runs 13 residues.